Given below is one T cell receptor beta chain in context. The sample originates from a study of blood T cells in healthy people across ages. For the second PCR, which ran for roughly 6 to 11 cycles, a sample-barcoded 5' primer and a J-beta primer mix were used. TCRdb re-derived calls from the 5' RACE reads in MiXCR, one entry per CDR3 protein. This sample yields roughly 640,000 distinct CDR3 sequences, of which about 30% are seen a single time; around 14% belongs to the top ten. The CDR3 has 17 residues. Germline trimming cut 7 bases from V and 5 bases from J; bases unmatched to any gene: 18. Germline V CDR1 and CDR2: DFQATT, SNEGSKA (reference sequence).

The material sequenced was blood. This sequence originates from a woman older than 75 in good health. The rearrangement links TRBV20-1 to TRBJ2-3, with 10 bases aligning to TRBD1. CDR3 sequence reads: CSVRSFRGDRGIDTQYF. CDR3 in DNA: TGCAGTGTCCGAAGTTTTCGAGGGGACAGGGGTATAGATACGCAGTATTTT.